These T cell receptor beta chains were read from a single sample in a study of T cell changes during pregnancy in multiple sclerosis. TCRdb's table, derived via immunoSEQ multiplex PCR, lists solely in-frame clones and lacks some. The repertoire has around 65,000 clones, approximately 89% of them found once; the top ten carry approximately 1.5%. The sequencing here drew on peripheral blood, taken in the third trimester of pregnancy. Receptors were obtained from a female donor in good health, enrolled as a control in a pregnancy study. CDR3s include the opening cysteine and the closing phenylalanine or tryptophan. A D gene is named only where the DNA matches it firmly. Not all rows give a size; the values are once, few, many and, for expanded clones, a class.

size	J	D	V	CDR3	DNA
.	TRBJ2-7	TRBD2	TRBV14	CASSQGAGGIYEQYF	TGTGCCAGCAGCCAGGGGGCGGGGGGCATCTACGAGCAGTACTTC
.	TRBJ1-2	.	TRBV7-9	CASSLALQRADYGYTF	TGTGCCAGCAGCTTAGCGTTACAGCGGGCTGACTATGGCTACACCTTC
.	TRBJ1-5	TRBD1	TRBV7-9	CASSATGTANQPQHF	TGTGCCAGCAGCGCAACCGGGACAGCGAATCAGCCCCAGCATTTT
.	TRBJ2-7	TRBD1	TRBV9	CASSPPGQGRVQYF	TGTGCCAGCAGCCCACCGGGACAGGGGAGGGTGCAGTACTTC
.	TRBJ2-1	.	TRBV5-6	CASSLPQGNEQFF	TGTGCCAGCAGCTTACCCCAGGGAAATGAGCAGTTCTTC
.	TRBJ1-2	.	TRBV5-1	CASSPQGDYGYTF	TGCGCCAGCAGCCCTCAGGGCGACTATGGCTACACCTTC
.	TRBJ1-5	TRBD1	TRBV7-2	CASSFTGTGSNQPQHF	TGTGCCAGCAGCTTTACCGGGACAGGGAGCAATCAGCCCCAGCATTTT
.	TRBJ1-3	TRBD1	TRBV14	CASSHLIQGSGNTIYF	TGTGCCAGCAGCCATCTAATACAGGGGAGCGGAAACACCATATATTTT
.	TRBJ2-3	TRBD2	TRBV7-6	CASSPTGGAADTQYF	TGTGCCAGCAGCCCTACCGGGGGGGCCGCAGATACGCAGTATTTT
once	TRBJ2-5	.	TRBV7-6	CASSSGEEGRETQYF	TGTGCCAGCAGCTCTGGGGAAGAGGGCCGAGAGACCCAGTACTTC
.	TRBJ2-2	.	TRBV7-2	CASSTRGWTGELFF	TGTGCCAGCAGTACCAGGGGTTGGACCGGGGAGCTGTTTTTT
.	TRBJ1-2	.	TRBV4-2	CASSGTTLGDYGYTF	TGTGCCAGCAGCGGAACTACCCTAGGAGACTATGGCTACACCTTC
.	TRBJ2-5	.	TRBV6-6	CASSYGAQETQYF	TGTGCCAGCAGTTACGGGGCTCAAGAGACCCAGTACTTC
.	TRBJ2-2	.	TRBV15	CATSRVWGSKNTGELFF	TGTGCCACCAGCAGAGTTTGGGGCTCTAAGAACACCGGGGAGCTGTTTTTT
.	TRBJ1-4	TRBD1	TRBV7-8	CASSALADRTGEKLFF	TGTGCCAGCAGCGCCCTTGCGGACAGGACGGGAGAAAAACTGTTTTTT
once	TRBJ1-1	TRBD1	TRBV28	CASSKGQGITEAFF	TGTGCCAGCAGCAAGGGACAGGGAATCACTGAAGCTTTCTTT
.	TRBJ1-4	.	TRBV7-2	CASILKVGAGKLFF	TGTGCCAGCATCCTTAAAGTGGGGGCTGGAAAACTGTTTTTT
.	TRBJ1-4	.	TRBV25-1	CASSEDNGGFATNEKLFF	TGTGCCAGCAGTGAAGATAATGGGGGGTTCGCAACTAATGAAAAACTGTTTTTT
.	TRBJ2-3	.	TRBV4-3	CASSQDSGTRDTQYF	TGCGCCAGCAGCCAAGACTCAGGGACTCGGGATACGCAGTATTTT
.	TRBJ2-1	.	TRBV19	CASSARLAGSYNEQFF	TGTGCCAGTAGTGCCCGCCTAGCAGGCTCCTACAATGAGCAGTTCTTC
.	TRBJ2-7	.	TRBV27	CASRTLGIRQQYF	TGTGCCAGCAGGACTCTAGGTATAAGGCAGCAGTACTTC
.	TRBJ2-3	TRBD2	TRBV5-4	CASSLGAGGNTDTQYF	TGTGCCAGCAGCTTGGGTGCGGGGGGGAACACAGATACGCAGTATTTT
.	TRBJ2-7	TRBD1	TRBV30	CAWSEGTGLSYEQYF	TGTGCCTGGAGTGAGGGGACAGGTCTCTCCTACGAGCAGTACTTC
once	TRBJ1-3	.	TRBV13	CASSFSGKELLNTIYF	TGTGCCAGCAGCTTTTCCGGGAAGGAATTATTGAACACCATATATTTT
.	TRBJ1-2	.	TRBV9	CASSAPQAANYGYTF	TGTGCCAGCAGCGCCCCGCAGGCAGCTAACTATGGCTACACCTTC
.	TRBJ1-5	TRBD1	TRBV30	CAWSPYGQGSNQPQHF	TGTGCCTGGAGTCCTTACGGACAGGGCAGCAATCAGCCCCAGCATTTT
.	TRBJ2-5	TRBD2	TRBV10-3	CAIREGRTSGVQETQYF	TGTGCCATCAGGGAAGGAAGGACTAGCGGGGTCCAAGAGACCCAGTACTTC
.	TRBJ2-2	.	TRBV5-1	CASSPLGSGELFF	TGCGCCAGCAGCCCCTTGGGCTCCGGGGAGCTGTTTTTT
.	TRBJ2-7	TRBD1	TRBV4-1	CASSRQGAGEQYF	TGCGCCAGCAGCCGACAGGGGGCGGGAGAGCAGTACTTC
.	TRBJ1-1	.	TRBV7-9	CASQTENTEAFF	TGTGCCAGCCAGACAGAGAACACTGAAGCTTTCTTT
.	TRBJ2-6	TRBD2	TRBV5-1	CASSPGLAGFSGANVLTF	TGCGCCAGCAGCCCGGGACTAGCGGGTTTCTCTGGGGCCAACGTCCTGACTTTC
.	TRBJ1-3	.	TRBV7-2	CASSPPAVSGNTIYF	TGTGCCAGCAGCCCTCCGGCGGTCTCTGGAAACACCATATATTTT
.	TRBJ1-6	TRBD1	TRBV27	CASTTTGIDGPLHF	TGTGCCAGCACGACGACAGGGATCGACGGACCCCTCCACTTT
.	TRBJ2-5	.	TRBV6-5	CASSRSTLETQYF	TGTGCCAGCAGCAGGTCGACCCTAGAGACCCAGTACTTC
.	TRBJ2-2	TRBD2	TRBV28	CASSQVLAANTGELFF	TGTGCCAGCAGTCAAGTCCTAGCGGCGAACACCGGGGAGCTGTTTTTT
.	TRBJ2-5	.	TRBV4-3	CASSHSSGGQETQYF	TGCGCCAGCAGCCATTCTTCCGGGGGCCAAGAGACCCAGTACTTC
.	TRBJ1-3	TRBD1	TRBV18	CASSPIQGEAGNTIYF	TGTGCCAGCTCACCCATACAGGGGGAAGCTGGAAACACCATATATTTT
.	TRBJ1-6	TRBD1	TRBV19	CATLQSGTGGSPLHF	TGTGCCACACTACAATCCGGGACAGGGGGGTCACCCCTCCACTTT
.	TRBJ2-7	TRBD2	TRBV15	CATSLRGDYEQYF	TGTGCCACCAGCCTGCGGGGGGACTACGAGCAGTACTTC
.	TRBJ2-5	.	TRBV7-3	CASSAGTAQETQYF	TGTGCCAGCAGCGCGGGGACAGCGCAAGAGACCCAGTACTTC
once	TRBJ1-2	TRBD1	TRBV19	CASTGDALYGYTF	TGTGCCAGCACAGGGGATGCCCTCTATGGCTACACCTTC
.	TRBJ1-1	.	TRBV28	CASRDSMNTEAFF	TGTGCCAGCCGAGACAGCATGAACACTGAAGCTTTCTTT
.	TRBJ1-4	.	TRBV6-6	CASSHPSTEKLFF	TGTGCCAGCAGTCACCCGTCTACTGAAAAACTGTTTTTT
.	TRBJ1-1	.	TRBV5-6	CASAGGSRGTEAFF	TGTGCCAGCGCGGGGGGTTCCCGGGGGACTGAAGCTTTCTTT
once	TRBJ2-5	.	TRBV27	CANSLWAQETQYF	TGTGCCAACAGTTTATGGGCGCAAGAGACCCAGTACTTC
.	TRBJ2-1	TRBD2	TRBV11-3	CASSPAGGTYNEQFF	TGTGCCAGCAGCCCCGCGGGGGGAACCTACAATGAGCAGTTCTTC
.	TRBJ1-5	.	TRBV6-5	CASRSFRGLNQPQHF	TGTGCCAGCAGGTCCTTCCGGGGTCTCAATCAGCCCCAGCATTTT
once	TRBJ2-3	TRBD1	TRBV4-3	CASSQDVAGGTDTQYF	TGCGCCAGCAGCCAAGATGTGGCAGGGGGAACAGATACGCAGTATTTT
.	TRBJ1-4	TRBD1	TRBV7-2	CASSLGDSDEKLFF	TGTGCCAGCAGCTTAGGGGACAGCGATGAAAAACTGTTTTTT
.	TRBJ2-3	TRBD2	TRBV7-2	CASSLLAGEASDTQYF	TGTGCCAGCAGCCTCCTAGCGGGGGAGGCGTCAGATACGCAGTATTTT
.	TRBJ1-1	.	TRBV7-7	CASSLSSNTEAFF	TGTGCTAGCAGCTTAAGCTCGAACACTGAAGCTTTCTTT
once	TRBJ1-5	.	TRBV30	CAWRSQVLNQPQHF	TGTGCCTGGAGGTCACAGGTCCTCAATCAGCCCCAGCATTTT
.	TRBJ1-2	TRBD1	TRBV6-5	CASRPQGVNYGYTF	TGTGCCAGCAGACCTCAGGGGGTTAACTATGGCTACACCTTC
.	TRBJ2-5	TRBD1	TRBV7-9	CASSPSLQGQETQYF	TGTGCCAGCAGCCCATCCTTACAGGGGCAAGAGACCCAGTACTTC
.	TRBJ2-1	TRBD2	TRBV6-1	CASSEGVPGLAGGDEQFF	TGTGCCAGCAGTGAAGGGGTCCCGGGACTAGCGGGGGGGGATGAGCAGTTCTTC
.	TRBJ2-3	.	TRBV7-2	CASSLGASVSSTDTQYF	TGTGCCAGCAGCTTAGGGGCTAGCGTCTCTAGCACAGATACGCAGTATTTT
.	TRBJ1-3	TRBD1	TRBV27	CASREQGSGNTIYF	TGTGCCAGCAGAGAACAGGGGTCTGGAAACACCATATATTTT
.	TRBJ1-2	.	TRBV28	CASSGDRRPIRYGYTF	TGTGCCAGCAGTGGTGACAGGAGGCCAATTCGCTATGGCTACACCTTC
.	TRBJ1-1	.	TRBV29-1	CSVHRENTEAFF	TGCAGCGTCCACAGGGAGAACACTGAAGCTTTCTTT